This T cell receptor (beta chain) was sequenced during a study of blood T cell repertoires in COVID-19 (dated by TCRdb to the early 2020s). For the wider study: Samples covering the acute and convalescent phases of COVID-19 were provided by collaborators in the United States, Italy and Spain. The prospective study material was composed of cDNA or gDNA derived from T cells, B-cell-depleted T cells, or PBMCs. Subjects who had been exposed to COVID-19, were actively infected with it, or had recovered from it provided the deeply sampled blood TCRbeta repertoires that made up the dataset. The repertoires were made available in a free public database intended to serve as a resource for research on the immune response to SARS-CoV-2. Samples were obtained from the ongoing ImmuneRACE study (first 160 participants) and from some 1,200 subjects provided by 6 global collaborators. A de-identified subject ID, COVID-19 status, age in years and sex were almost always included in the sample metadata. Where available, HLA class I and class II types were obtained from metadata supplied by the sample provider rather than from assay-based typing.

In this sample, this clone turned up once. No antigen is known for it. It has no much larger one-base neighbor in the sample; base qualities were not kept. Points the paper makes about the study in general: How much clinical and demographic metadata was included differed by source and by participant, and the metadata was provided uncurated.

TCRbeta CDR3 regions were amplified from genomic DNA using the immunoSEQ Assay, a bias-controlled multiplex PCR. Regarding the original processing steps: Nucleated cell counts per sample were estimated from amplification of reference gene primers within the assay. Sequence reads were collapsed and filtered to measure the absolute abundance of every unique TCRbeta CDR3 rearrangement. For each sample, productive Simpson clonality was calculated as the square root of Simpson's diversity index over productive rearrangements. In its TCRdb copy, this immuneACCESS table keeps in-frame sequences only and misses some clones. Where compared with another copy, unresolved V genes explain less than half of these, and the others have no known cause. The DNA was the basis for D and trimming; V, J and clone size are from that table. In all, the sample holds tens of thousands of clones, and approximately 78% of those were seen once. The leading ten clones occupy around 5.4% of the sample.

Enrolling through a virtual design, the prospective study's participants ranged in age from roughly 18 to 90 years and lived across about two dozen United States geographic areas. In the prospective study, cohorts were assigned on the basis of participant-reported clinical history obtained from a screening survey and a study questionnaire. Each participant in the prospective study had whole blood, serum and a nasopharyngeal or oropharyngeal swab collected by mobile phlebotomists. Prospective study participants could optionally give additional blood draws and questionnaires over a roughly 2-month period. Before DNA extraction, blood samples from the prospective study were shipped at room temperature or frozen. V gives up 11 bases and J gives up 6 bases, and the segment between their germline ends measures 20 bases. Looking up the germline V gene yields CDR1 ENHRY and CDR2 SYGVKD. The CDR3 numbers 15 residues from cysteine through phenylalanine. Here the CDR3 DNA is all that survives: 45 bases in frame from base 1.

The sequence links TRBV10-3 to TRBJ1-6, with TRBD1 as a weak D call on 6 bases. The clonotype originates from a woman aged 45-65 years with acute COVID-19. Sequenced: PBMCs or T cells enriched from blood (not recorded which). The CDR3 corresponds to CASRDTPWRNSPLHF. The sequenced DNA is TGTGCCTCCCGGGACACTCCATGGCGTAATTCACCCCTCCACTTT.